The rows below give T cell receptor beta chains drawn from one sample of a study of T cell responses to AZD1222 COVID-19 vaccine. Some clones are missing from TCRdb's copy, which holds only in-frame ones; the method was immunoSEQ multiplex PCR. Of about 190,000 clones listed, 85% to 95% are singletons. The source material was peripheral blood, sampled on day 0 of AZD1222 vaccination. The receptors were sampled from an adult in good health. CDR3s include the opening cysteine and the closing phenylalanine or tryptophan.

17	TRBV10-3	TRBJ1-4	CAISEFEGQGVNEKLFF
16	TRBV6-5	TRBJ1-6	CASSYSGGAGGSPLHF
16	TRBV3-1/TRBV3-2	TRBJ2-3	CASRPTLAASTDTQYF
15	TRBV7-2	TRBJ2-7	CASSLWASPKYEQYF
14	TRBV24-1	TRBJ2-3	CATPGTGLGDTQYF
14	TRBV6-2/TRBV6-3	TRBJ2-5	CASSYRQASRTQYF
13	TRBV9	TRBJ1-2	CASSVGTAYGYTF
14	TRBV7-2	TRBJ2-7	CASSLTRLALEQYF
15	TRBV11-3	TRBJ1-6	CASSLGLGDNSPLHF
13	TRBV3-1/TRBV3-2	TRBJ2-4	CASSPSGGYIQYF
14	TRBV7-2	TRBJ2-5	CASSPGTRGETQYF
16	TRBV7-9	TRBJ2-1	CASSFTGREVSNEQFF
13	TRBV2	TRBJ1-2	CASSDMLNYGYTF
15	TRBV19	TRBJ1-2	CASSIPGQGIGGYTF
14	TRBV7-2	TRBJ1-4	CASSLRQGVEKLFF
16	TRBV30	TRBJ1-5	CAWSTSGTGFGQPQHF
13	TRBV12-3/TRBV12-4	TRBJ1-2	CASSLDSLYGYTF
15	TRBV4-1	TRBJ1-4	CASSQPGATNEKLFF
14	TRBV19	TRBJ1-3	CASSITVSGNTIYF
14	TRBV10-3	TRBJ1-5	CAIRNGTDNQPQHF
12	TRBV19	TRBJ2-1	CASREAGNEQFF
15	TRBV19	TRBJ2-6	CASRGQVSGANVLTF
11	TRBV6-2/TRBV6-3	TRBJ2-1	CASSYSSEQFF
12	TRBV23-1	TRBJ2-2	CASSRGAGELFF
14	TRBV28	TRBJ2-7	CASTRGGSTYEQYF
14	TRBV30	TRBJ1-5	CAWSVDRGNQPQHF
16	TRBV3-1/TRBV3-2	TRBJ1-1	CASSQDRRDVNTEAFF
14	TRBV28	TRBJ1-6	CASSPGQGNSPLHF
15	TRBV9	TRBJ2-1	CASSVDQSSYNEQFF
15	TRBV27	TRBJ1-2	CASSLWEGSNYGYTF
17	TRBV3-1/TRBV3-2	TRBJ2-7	CASSQEGTGGETYEQYF
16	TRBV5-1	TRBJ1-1	CASSSQTGVLNTEAFF
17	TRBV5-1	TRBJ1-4	CASSPRSGDSTNEKLFF
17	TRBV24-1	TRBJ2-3	CATSDPRTSGSSDTQYF
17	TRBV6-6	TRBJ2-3	CASSPRAVGASTDTQYF
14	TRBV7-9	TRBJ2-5	CASSVEGGSKTQYF
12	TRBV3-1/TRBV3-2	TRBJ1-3	CASSQGGNTIYF
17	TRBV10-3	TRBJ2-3	CATNSGKQGLSTDTQYF
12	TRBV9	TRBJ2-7	CASSVYDYEQYF
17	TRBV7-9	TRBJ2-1	CASSGNFGTSGSNEQFF
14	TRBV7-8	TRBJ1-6	CASSLERHNSPLHF
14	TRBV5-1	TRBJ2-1	CASSLRDRANEQFF
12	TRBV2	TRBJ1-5	CASSGGNQPQHF
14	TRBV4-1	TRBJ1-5	CASSPQSRDQPQHF
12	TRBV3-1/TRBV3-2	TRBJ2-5	CASGRGLETQYF
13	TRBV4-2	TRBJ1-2	CASSQDQQYGYTF
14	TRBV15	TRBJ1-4	CATSGTGGREKLFF
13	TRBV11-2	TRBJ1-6	CASSLLTDSPLHF
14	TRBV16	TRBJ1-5	CASSQTGINQPQHF
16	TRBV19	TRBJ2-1	CASSPNPEVRDNEQFF